This T cell receptor (beta chain) was recorded in a study of T cells after posttransplantation cyclophosphamide. Broader study findings: Later blood repertoires were often dominated by clones from the donor CD8+ memory compartment. TRB clonality was highly associated with recipient CMV seropositivity and reactivation. Skin or GI-infiltrating T cells shared few TRB sequences with blood.

Per germline, CDR1 KGHSH and CDR2 LQKENI. Trimming removed 6 bases at V and 4 bases at J, with 15 bases between. The CDR3 totals 14 residues. The assay was immunoSEQ multiplex PCR, and TCRdb's table has in-frame clones only and misses some. The sample has about 1,600 clones; 60% to 80% are singletons. Busulfan-fludarabine conditioning, marrow transplant, and cyclophosphamide on days +3 and +4 were administered. Comment on this clone: Its cognate antigen is unknown.

The sample in question was CD4+ T cells sorted from blood, obtained after allogeneic stem cell transplant with posttransplant cyclophosphamide. V is TRBV18 and J is TRBJ1-1; weak D call: TRBD1 (6 bases). This TCR came from a female patient in her 60s who received an allogeneic stem cell transplant from a related donor and was CMV-positive. Some T cells may have originated in the graft donor. CDR3 protein: CASSFGMTGTEAFF. DNA of the CDR3: TGTGCCAGCTCGTTCGGGATGACAGGCACTGAAGCTTTCTTT. Full variable domain (remainder filled in from reference TRBV18 and TRBJ1-1): NAGVMQNPRHLVRRRGQEARLRCSPMKGHSHVYWYRQLPEEGLKFMVYLQKENIIDESGMPKERFSAEFPKEGPSILRIQQVVRGDSAAYFCASSFGMTGTEAFFGQGTRLTVV.